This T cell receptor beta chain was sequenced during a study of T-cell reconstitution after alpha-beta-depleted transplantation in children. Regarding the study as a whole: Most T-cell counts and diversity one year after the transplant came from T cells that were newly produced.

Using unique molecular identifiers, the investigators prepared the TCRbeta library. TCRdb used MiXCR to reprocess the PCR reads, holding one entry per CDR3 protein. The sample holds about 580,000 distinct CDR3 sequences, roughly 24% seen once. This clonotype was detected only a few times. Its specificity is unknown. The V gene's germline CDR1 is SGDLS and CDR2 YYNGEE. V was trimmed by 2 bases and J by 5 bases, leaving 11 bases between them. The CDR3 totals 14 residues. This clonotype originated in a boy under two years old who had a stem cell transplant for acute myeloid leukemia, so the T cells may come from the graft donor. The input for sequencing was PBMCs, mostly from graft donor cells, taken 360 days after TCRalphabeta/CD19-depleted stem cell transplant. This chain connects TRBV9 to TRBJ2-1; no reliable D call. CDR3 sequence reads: CASSVGRAHNEQFF. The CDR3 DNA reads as TGTGCCAGCAGCGTCGGACGAGCTCACAATGAGCAGTTCTTC.